This T cell receptor (beta chain) was identified in a study of cytomegalovirus exposure and HLA in healthy donors. Overall study context: There were 117 million unique TCR beta sequences, drawn from approximately 190 million T cells, in an earlier analysis. Broader study findings: It emerged from a later analysis that several of the most significant clusters appeared to be linked to common viral pathogens. Investigators reported about 160 TCR beta chains as tied to cytomegalovirus. Among the CMV-associated chains, three were confirmed in vitro as specific for CMV antigens.

60 Vbeta and 13 Jbeta primers were used in PCR. Method: immunoSEQ multiplex PCR; TCRdb's copy keeps in-frame clones and lacks some. The repertoire has around 140,000 clones, 70% to 80% of them found once; the top ten carry around 2.5%. CDR1 is SEHNR and CDR2 is FQNEAQ in the germline V gene (reference sequence). V gave up 1 base and J gave up 8 bases, with 11 bases separating them. This CDR3 region has 13 residues. This clone was counted a few times. Its specificity is not known. The receptor was isolated from a woman between 18 and 30 years old in good health and CMV-seropositive. The chain is built from TRBV7-9 and TRBJ1-2; the D is unclear. The sequenced sample consisted of PBMCs. CDR3 residues: CASSLDGLTGYTF. In DNA form, the CDR3 reads TGTGCCAGCAGCTTAGACGGTCTTACCGGCTACACCTTC.